In this sample, the clone carrying this T cell receptor beta chain turned up many times. Its target is unknown. Other autoimmune diseases, uncontrolled infections, pregnancy or lactation led to the exclusion of patients. The CDR3 consists of 16 residues. Germline assignment: CDR1 MNHEY and CDR2 SVGAGI. V gave up 5 bases and J gave up 10 bases, with 21 bases separating them. The authors amplified TCR beta CDR3 regions from RNA transcripts. First-round RT-PCR employed HTBI primers, with a second-round multiplex PCR after it. TCRdb reprocessed the multiplex PCR reads via MiXCR and lists one record per CDR3 protein. The sample holds about 700,000 distinct CDR3 sequences, 35% to 45% seen once. This entry comes from a study of Graves' ophthalmopathy and Graves' hyperthyroidism. Overall study findings and caveats: The model's ophthalmopathy progression predictions had roughly 71% sensitivity and 72% to 75% specificity. Blood also contained most of the expanded thyroid clonotypes above 0.001 frequency.

The chain links TRBV6-5 to TRBJ1-6, with D possibly TRBD1 on 5 matching bases. The sample taken for sequencing was peripheral blood. The sequence was collected from an adult man with Graves' ophthalmopathy. The CDR3: CASSARQVPSGSPLHF. The CDR3 coding sequence is TGTGCCAGCAGTGCCCGCCAGGTCCCCTCAGGGTCACCCCTCCACTTT.